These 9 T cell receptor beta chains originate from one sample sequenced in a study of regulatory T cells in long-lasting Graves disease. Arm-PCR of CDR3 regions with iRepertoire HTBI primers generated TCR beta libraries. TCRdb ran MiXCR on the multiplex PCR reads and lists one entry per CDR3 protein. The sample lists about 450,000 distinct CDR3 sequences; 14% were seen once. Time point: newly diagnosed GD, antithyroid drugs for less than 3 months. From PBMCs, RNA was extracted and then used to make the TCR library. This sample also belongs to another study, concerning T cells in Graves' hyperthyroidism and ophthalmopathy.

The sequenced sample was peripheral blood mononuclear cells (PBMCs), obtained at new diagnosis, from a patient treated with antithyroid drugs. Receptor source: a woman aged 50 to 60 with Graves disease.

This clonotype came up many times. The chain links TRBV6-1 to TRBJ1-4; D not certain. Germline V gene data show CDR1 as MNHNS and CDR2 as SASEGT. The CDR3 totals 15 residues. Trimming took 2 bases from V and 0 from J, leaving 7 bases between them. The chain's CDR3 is CASSEPGTTNEKLFF. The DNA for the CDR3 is TGTGCCAGCAGTGAACCGGGCACAACTAATGAAAAACTGTTTTTT.

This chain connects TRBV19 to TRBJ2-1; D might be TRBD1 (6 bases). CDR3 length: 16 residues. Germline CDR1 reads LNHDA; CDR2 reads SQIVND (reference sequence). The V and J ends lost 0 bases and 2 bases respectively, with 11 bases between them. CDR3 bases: TGTGCCAGTAGTATAGAAAAGGGGGTCCCCTACAATGAGCAGTTCTTC. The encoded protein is CASSIEKGVPYNEQFF.

The CDR3 coding sequence is TGTGCCAGCAGTTACTCCAGGGGAAGCTCCTACGAGCAGTACTTC. It is translated as CASSYSRGSSYEQYF. V gene TRBV6-9 combines with J gene TRBJ2-7; possibly TRBD1 for D (6 bases). With 3 bases removed from V and 0 bases from J, the gap between germline ends came to 12 bases. CDR3 length equals 15 residues. Germline values: CDR1 MNHGY, CDR2 SVAAGI.

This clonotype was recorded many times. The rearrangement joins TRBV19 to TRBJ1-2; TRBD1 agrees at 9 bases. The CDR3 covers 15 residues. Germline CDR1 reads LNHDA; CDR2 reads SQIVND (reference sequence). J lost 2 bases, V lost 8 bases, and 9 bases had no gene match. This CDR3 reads CASETGTGLNYGYTF. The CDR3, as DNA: TGTGCCAGTGAAACCGGGACAGGGTTAAACTATGGCTACACCTTC.

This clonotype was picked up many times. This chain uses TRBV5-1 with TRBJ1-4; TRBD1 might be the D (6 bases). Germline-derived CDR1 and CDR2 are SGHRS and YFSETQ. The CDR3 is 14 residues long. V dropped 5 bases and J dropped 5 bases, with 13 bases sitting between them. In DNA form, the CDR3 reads TGCGCCAGCAGGTTCGGCGGACAGAATGAAAAACTGTTTTTT. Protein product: CASRFGGQNEKLFF.

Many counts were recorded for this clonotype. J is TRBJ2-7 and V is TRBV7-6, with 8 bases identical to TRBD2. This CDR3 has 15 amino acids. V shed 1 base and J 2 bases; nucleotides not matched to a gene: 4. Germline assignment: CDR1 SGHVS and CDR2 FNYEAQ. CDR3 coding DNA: TGTGCCAGCAGCTTAGGTAATAGCGGGACCTACGAGCAGTACTTC. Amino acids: CASSLGNSGTYEQYF.

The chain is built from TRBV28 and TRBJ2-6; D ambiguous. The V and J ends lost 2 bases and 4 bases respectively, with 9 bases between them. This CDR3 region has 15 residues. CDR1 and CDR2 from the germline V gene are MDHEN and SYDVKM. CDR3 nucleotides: TGTGCCAGCAGTTTAAGCAGACCCGGGGCCAACGTCCTGACTTTC. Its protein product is CASSLSRPGANVLTF.

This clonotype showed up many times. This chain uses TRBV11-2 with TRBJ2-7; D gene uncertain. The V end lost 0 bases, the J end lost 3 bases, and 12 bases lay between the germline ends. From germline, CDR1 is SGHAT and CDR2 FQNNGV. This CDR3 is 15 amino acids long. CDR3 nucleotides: TGTGCCAGCAGCTTAGATGTAGGTATTAGCTACGAGCAGTACTTC. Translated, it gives CASSLDVGISYEQYF.

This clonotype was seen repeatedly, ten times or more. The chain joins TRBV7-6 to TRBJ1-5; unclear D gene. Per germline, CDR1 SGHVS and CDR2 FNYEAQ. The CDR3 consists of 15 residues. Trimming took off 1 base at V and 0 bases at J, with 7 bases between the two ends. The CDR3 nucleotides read TGTGCCAGCAGCTTAGAGGCAGCTAGCAATCAGCCCCAGCATTTT. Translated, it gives CASSLEAASNQPQHF.